The entry below describes one T cell receptor beta chain. Trimming stripped 3 bases from V and 1 base from J, with 11 bases between. Germline V CDR1 and CDR2: SGHRS, YFSETQ. The CDR3 covers 15 residues. The data belong to a study of blood T cell repertoires in COVID-19. Produced via immunoSEQ multiplex PCR; TCRdb's table is partial and in-frame only. This repertoire shows roughly 250,000 clones, 82% found once; its top ten account for approximately 5%. The sequenced material came from peripheral blood. The receptor comes from a woman older than 75 with active or convalescent COVID-19. The rearrangement joins TRBV5-1 to TRBJ2-1; D is perhaps TRBD1 (5 bases). The CDR3 coding sequence is TGCGCCAGCAGCTCACAGGCTGGGTCCTACAATGAGCAGTTCTTC. Translated: CASSSQAGSYNEQFF.